This T cell receptor beta chain was sequenced during a study of T cells expressing NK-cell markers. At the level of the study: Obtained from sorted CD3+CD56+NKG2C+, CD3+CD56+NKG2C- and CD3+CD56-NKG2C+ T cells were the TCR beta repertoires. In the group of eight sequenced donors, seven were HCMV-seropositive and one was seronegative.

Study-wide results and limits: These clonotypes additionally ranked first within the CD3+CD56-NKG2C+ fraction of a handful of donors.

Germline loops: CDR1 SQVTM, CDR2 ANQGSEA. The CDR3 is 13 residues long. On this clonotype itself: Its target is unknown.

Scientists made TCR beta cDNA using 5'RACE template switching with UMIs. TCRdb reprocessed the 5' RACE reads, with one entry per CDR3 protein and no DNA. The sample's table shows 500,000 to 700,000 distinct CDR3 sequences. The genes are TRBV29-1 and TRBJ1-5; TCRdb calls TRBD1, which cannot be checked without DNA. Sequencing was performed on blood T cells: a sorted CD56 or NKG2C T cell subset, CD4+ or CD8+ T cells, or bulk PBMC T cells (not recorded which). This receptor was obtained from a man aged 18 to 30 in good health. The CDR3 protein is CSVEGGINQPQHF.